The T cell receptor (beta chain) described here comes from a study of blood T cell repertoires in COVID-19. Study-level information: Spain, Italy and the United States supplied samples that represented acute and convalescent COVID-19. The cDNA or gDNA used as material had been derived from T cells, B-cell-depleted T cells, or PBMCs.

CDR1 SGHAT and CDR2 FQNNGV come from the germline V gene. V lost 5 bases, J lost 7 bases, and 24 bases lay in between. The CDR3 is 17 residues long. In the original processing: Using reference gene primer amplification, nucleated cell counts were estimated. Assay used: immunoSEQ multiplex PCR; TCRdb lists only in-frame clones, some missing. V and J calls and clone size follow that table, whereas D and trimming were derived from the DNA. The table lists hundreds of thousands of clones, 88% of them singletons. What was sequenced was peripheral blood. This receptor was obtained from a woman under 40 with acute or convalescent COVID-19. The chain carries TRBV11-2 and TRBJ2-1, with D possibly matching TRBD2 (6 bases). CDR3 residues: CASSPTGGVLTINEQFF. CDR3 in DNA: TGTGCCAGCAGCCCAACAGGAGGGGTGCTTACTATTAATGAGCAGTTCTTC.